These 20 T cell receptor beta chains share one sample of origin, sequenced in a study of technical replicates of blood from a handful of donors. The repertoire was sequenced with immunoSEQ multiplex PCR; TCRdb's copy has only in-frame clones and lacks some. The profile shows 95,000 or so clones, approximately 95% of them singletons. Sequencing was done on a sample of T cells isolated from PBMCs. These receptors were obtained from a human donor in good health.

The chain has TRBV10-3 and TRBJ2-1, with 12 bases identical to TRBD1. J was trimmed by 7 bases and V by 7 bases; bases with no gene match: 5. The CDR3 is 14 amino acids. Germline V gene lookup returns CDR1 ENHRY and CDR2 SYGVKD. The CDR3 region is CAIKKGQGANEQFF. CDR3 sequence (DNA): TGTGCCATCAAAAAGGGACAGGGGGCGAATGAGCAGTTCTTC.

The rearrangement links TRBV4-3 to TRBJ2-2; D unclear. V was cut by 0 bases and J by 4 bases, with 3 bases left in between. The CDR3 is made up of 13 amino acids. Germline CDR1 LGHNA, CDR2 YSLEER. In DNA form, the CDR3 reads TGCGCCAGCAGCCAAGACAGCACCGGGGAGCTGTTTTTT. Translated: CASSQDSTGELFF.

V usage is TRBV9 and J usage is TRBJ2-2; D gene unclear. V lost 3 bases and J 5 bases, leaving 8 bases between the germline ends. The germline CDR1 and CDR2 sequences are SGDLS and YYNGEE. The CDR3 covers 13 residues. In DNA form, the CDR3 reads TGTGCCAGCAGCGGACCGAGGACCGGGGAGCTGTTTTTT. Amino acids: CASSGPRTGELFF.

This chain connects TRBV30 to TRBJ1-2; TRBD1 is a possible D gene (6 bases). Between the trimmed V and J ends, which lost 4 bases and 8 bases, there was a span of 17 bases. CDR1 and CDR2 (germline): GTSNPN, SVGIG (reference sequence). There are 13 residues in the CDR3. The CDR3 here is CAWIFQGRMGYTF. The CDR3 DNA follows: TGTGCCTGGATCTTTCAGGGGCGGATGGGCTACACCTTC.

The rearrangement joins TRBV28 to TRBJ2-1, with 9 nucleotides matching TRBD1. The CDR3 is 15 amino acids. CDR1 is MDHEN and CDR2 is SYDVKM in the germline V gene. V lost 6 bases and J lost 4; bases outside the gene matches: 7. DNA for the CDR3: TGTGCCAGCAGGACACCGACAGGGGGGTACAATGAGCAGTTCTTC. Protein sequence: CASRTPTGGYNEQFF.

V and J are TRBV5-1 and TRBJ2-7; 8 nucleotides line up with TRBD2. V trimming: 3 bases; J trimming: 2 bases; junction bases outside the gene matches: 4. The V gene's germline CDR1 is SGHRS and CDR2 YFSETQ. This CDR3 contains 14 residues. CDR3 bases: TGCGCCAGCAGCTCTAGCGGGCAGACCTACGAGCAGTACTTC. Its translation is CASSSSGQTYEQYF.

V is TRBV7-3 and J is TRBJ1-1, with D uncertain. The CDR3 contains 14 residues. Germline V gives CDR1 SGHTA, CDR2 FQGTGA. V lost 4 bases to trimming and J lost 4 bases, with 13 bases between them. This CDR3 reads CASSCWAAGTEAFF. CDR3 bases: TGTGCCAGCAGCTGTTGGGCAGCGGGCACTGAAGCTTTCTTT.

The J gene is TRBJ1-2, the V gene TRBV2, with 9 nucleotides matching TRBD1. Germline V gene lookup returns CDR1 SNHLY and CDR2 FYNNEI. This CDR3 has 14 amino acids. V shed 6 bases and J 4 bases; nucleotides not matched to a gene: 6. This chain's CDR3 is CASSGTGIRYGYTF. The DNA for the CDR3 is TGTGCCAGCAGCGGGACAGGGATCCGCTATGGCTACACCTTC.

The chain uses TRBV5-8 and TRBJ2-3; TRBD2 aligns across 7 bases. CDR1 is SGHTS and CDR2 is YDEGEE in the germline V gene. The V segment lost 0 bases and the J segment 0 bases; nucleotides outside the gene matches: 7. The CDR3 loop spans 17 amino acids. The CDR3 DNA sequence: TGTGCCAGCAGCTTGGCGGCGGGAGCCAGGAGCACAGATACGCAGTATTTT. As protein: CASSLAAGARSTDTQYF.

This clone was detected once. The chain employs TRBV7-8 and TRBJ2-5, with D possibly being TRBD2 (6 bases). CDR3 length equals 16 residues. V lost 1 base to trimming and J lost 2 bases, with 14 bases between them. CDR1 SGHVS and CDR2 FQNEAQ come from the germline V gene. The CDR3 nucleotides read TGTGCCAGCAGCTTAGTTTCAGTGGGGAGGCAAGAGACCCAGTACTTC. Amino acids: CASSLVSVGRQETQYF.

The gene calls are TRBV5-4 and TRBJ2-1; a weak D match, TRBD2 (6 bases). CDR3 length equals 14 residues. Trimming took off 4 bases at V and 3 bases at J, with 11 bases between the two ends. Looked up from germline, CDR1 is SGHNT and CDR2 is YYREEE (reference sequence). The CDR3 region has the DNA TGTGCCAGCAGCCGCCGGGACTTCTACAATGAGCAGTTCTTC. Its protein product is CASSRRDFYNEQFF.

V usage is TRBV11-2 and J usage is TRBJ2-1; 7 bases are shared with TRBD2. Germline CDR1 reads SGHAT; CDR2 reads FQNNGV. V lost 5 bases and J lost 5; bases outside the gene matches: 9. The CDR3 has 15 amino acids. The CDR3 is CASSPRGSWDNEQFF. In DNA, the CDR3 is TGTGCCAGCAGCCCCCGCGGGAGCTGGGACAATGAGCAGTTCTTC.

The chain links TRBV4-2 to TRBJ2-5; TRBD1 matches 7 bases. The CDR3 is made up of 15 amino acids. In germline, CDR1 is LGHNA, CDR2 YNFKEQ. The V and J ends lost 3 bases and 2 bases, in that order; junction bases with no gene match: 6. The CDR3 DNA sequence: TGTGCCAGCAGCCAGCACCGGGACAGTCAAGAGACCCAGTACTTC. Translated: CASSQHRDSQETQYF.

In nucleotides, the CDR3 is TGTGCCAGCAGCTTGTATCAGTCCTACAATGAGCAGTTCTTC. Its translation: CASSLYQSYNEQFF. This rearrangement joins TRBV5-6 to TRBJ2-1; the D is unclear. V lost 1 base and J lost 1, with 6 bases in between. Germline V gene sequence: CDR1 SGHDT, CDR2 YYEEEE. The CDR3 extends over 14 amino acids.

The chain couples TRBV5-4 to TRBJ2-7, with TRBD1 matching over 9 bases. The CDR3 sequence is 14 residues long. The V and J ends lost 3 bases and 7 bases, in that order; junction bases with no gene match: 8. Germline CDR1 reads SGHNT; CDR2 reads YYREEE (reference sequence). For the CDR3, the DNA is TGTGCCAGCAGCTCCGGGACAGGGATGCGAGAGCAGTACTTC. Protein product: CASSSGTGMREQYF.

The V gene is TRBV30, the J gene TRBJ1-1, with a tentative D call TRBD1 (6 bases). Per the germline V gene, CDR1 is GTSNPN and CDR2 is SVGIG (reference sequence). The CDR3 length is 14 residues. The V end was cut by 5 bases, the J end by 1 base, with 14 bases between. The CDR3: CAWHLGQPNTEAFF. The CDR3 region has the DNA TGTGCCTGGCACTTAGGACAGCCGAACACTGAAGCTTTCTTT.

This chain links TRBV4-1 with TRBJ2-3, with TRBD2 identical over 8 bases. The CDR3 consists of 17 residues. From germline, CDR1 is MGHRA and CDR2 YSYEKL. V shed 0 bases, J shed 5 bases, and the junction held 10 bases outside the gene matches. The CDR3 spells CASSQEGQRERGDTQYF. CDR3 coding DNA: TGCGCCAGCAGCCAAGAAGGTCAGCGGGAGAGGGGAGATACGCAGTATTTT.

This chain connects TRBV7-9 to TRBJ1-5, with D maybe TRBD1 (5 bases). Germline assignment: CDR1 SEHNR and CDR2 FQNEAQ (reference sequence). V dropped 5 bases and J dropped 0 bases, with 11 bases sitting between them. This CDR3 contains 15 residues. CDR3 DNA sequence: TGTGCCAGCAGCACCGGGGACTATAGCAATCAGCCCCAGCATTTT. Translating it yields CASSTGDYSNQPQHF. The variable domain in full, completed from reference TRBV7-9 and TRBJ1-5, reads DTGVSQNPRHKITKRGQNVTFRCDPISEHNRLYWYRQTLGQGPEFLTYFQNEAQLEKSRLLSDRFSAERPKGSFSTLEIQRTEQGDSAMYLCASSTGDYSNQPQHFGDGTRLSIL.

The genes are TRBV11-3 and TRBJ1-1; D may be TRBD1 (5 bases). Deletions cut 1 base from V and 4 bases from J, with 13 bases between. The CDR3 is 15 residues long. Germline lookup yields CDR1 SGHNT and CDR2 YENEEA. The CDR3 loop reads CASSLVGGVGTEAFF. CDR3 DNA sequence: TGTGCCAGCAGCTTAGTGGGAGGGGTGGGCACTGAAGCTTTCTTT.

This chain connects TRBV9 to TRBJ2-3; 8 positions match TRBD2. The CDR3 contains 16 residues. The ends lost 3 bases at V and 2 bases at J; junction bases unmatched: 8. The germline gives CDR1 SGDLS, CDR2 YYNGEE. CDR3 coding DNA: TGTGCCAGCAGCGGAGCGCGGGAGGCCGCCACAGATACGCAGTATTTT. This sequence encodes CASSGAREAATDTQYF.